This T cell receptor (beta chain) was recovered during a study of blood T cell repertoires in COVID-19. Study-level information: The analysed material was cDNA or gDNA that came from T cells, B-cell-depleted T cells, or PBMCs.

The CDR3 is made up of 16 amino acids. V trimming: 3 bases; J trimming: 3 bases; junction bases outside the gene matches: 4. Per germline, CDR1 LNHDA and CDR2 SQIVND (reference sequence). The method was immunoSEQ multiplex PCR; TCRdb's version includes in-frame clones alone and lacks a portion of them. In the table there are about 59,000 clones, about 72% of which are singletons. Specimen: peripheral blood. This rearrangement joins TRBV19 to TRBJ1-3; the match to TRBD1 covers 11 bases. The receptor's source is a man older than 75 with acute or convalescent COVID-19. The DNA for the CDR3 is TGTGCCAGTAGTATCGGGGACAGGGGGTATGGAAACACCATATATTTT. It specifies CASSIGDRGYGNTIYF. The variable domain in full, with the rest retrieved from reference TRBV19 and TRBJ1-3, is DGGITQSPKYLFRKEGQNVTLSCEQNLNHDAMYWYRQDPGQGLRLIYYSQIVNDFQKGDIAEGYSVSREKKESFPLTVTSAQKNPTAFYLCASSIGDRGYGNTIYFGEGSWLTVV.